The 22 T cell receptor beta chains presented below share a single source sample, sequenced in a study of T cell repertoires and HLA-DP antigens. Antigen specificity for these receptors is unknown. Clones were read by immunoSEQ multiplex PCR, and TCRdb kept only the in-frame ones, dropping some. This table has about 73,000 clones, about four fifths appearing once. Sequencing was done on a sample of CD4+ T cells from PBMCs. All receptors derive from a man aged 55 to 70 in good health and CMV-seronegative.

The genes are TRBV7-3 and TRBJ2-3; D gene unclear. V lost 5 bases and J lost 6, with 9 bases in between. Germline V gene data show CDR1 as SGHTA and CDR2 as FQGTGA. This CDR3 is built from 12 residues. The CDR3 region has the DNA TGTGCCAGCAGCGCCGATTGGGATACGCAGTATTTT. Translating gives CASSADWDTQYF.

This clone was seen a handful of times. The chain combines TRBV27 with TRBJ1-5; D perhaps matches TRBD1 (5 bases). V was cut by 8 bases and J by 4 bases, with 15 bases left in between. The CDR3 loop spans 14 amino acids. Germline CDR1 and CDR2: MNHEY and SMNVEV (reference sequence). The CDR3: CASGYRDWNQPQHF. The CDR3 DNA is TGTGCCAGCGGATACCGGGACTGGAATCAGCCCCAGCATTTT.

J is TRBJ2-6 and V is TRBV4-2; no reliable D call. CDR1 is LGHNA and CDR2 is YNFKEQ in the germline V gene. Deletions cut 0 bases from V and 0 bases from J, with 15 bases between. This CDR3 region has 19 residues. CDR3 amino acids: CASSQEATHESSGANVLTF. In nucleotides, the CDR3 is TGTGCCAGCAGCCAAGAAGCCACACACGAAAGCTCTGGGGCCAACGTCCTGACTTTC.

In its sample, this clone was seen a few times. The CDR3 DNA sequence: TGCGCCAGCAGCCGGACGGGGGTCGCTGGTCAGCCCCAGCATTTT. Its protein product is CASSRTGVAGQPQHF. The chain couples TRBV5-1 to TRBJ1-5; a weak D match, TRBD1 (5 bases). The CDR3 loop spans 15 amino acids. V shed 4 bases and J shed 6 bases, with 17 bases lying between them. Germline V CDR1 and CDR2: SGHRS, YFSETQ.

The V gene is TRBV4-3, the J gene TRBJ2-3; 8 bases are a match to TRBD1. V was pared by 5 bases and J by 2 bases, with 6 bases of the junction left unmatched. In germline, CDR1 is LGHNA, CDR2 YSLEER. This CDR3 has 15 residues. The CDR3 loop is CASSVGRGPTDTQYF. The CDR3 coding sequence is TGCGCCAGCAGCGTGGGCAGGGGGCCCACAGATACGCAGTATTTT.

This chain connects TRBV6-1 to TRBJ2-7; D is possibly TRBD1 (6 bases). The CDR3 spans 8 residues. Germline values: CDR1 MNHNS, CDR2 SASEGT. Trimming left V 11 bases short and J 12 bases short, with 11 bases between. CDR3 sequence (DNA): TGTGCCCGGACAGCTCTGTACGTC. This sequence encodes CARTALYV.

The CDR3 nucleotides are TGCAGCGTTGAAGGGATATCTAGCACAGATACGCAGTATTTT. It yields the protein CSVEGISSTDTQYF. The chain links TRBV29-1 to TRBJ2-3; no firm D call. Germline lookup yields CDR1 SQVTM and CDR2 ANQGSEA. The CDR3 has 14 amino acids. Trimming shortened V by 1 base and J by 0 bases, and 8 bases separated the two germline ends.

The chain has TRBV13 and TRBJ2-2; D possibly uses TRBD1 or TRBD2 (5 bases each). This CDR3 contains 15 residues. V was cut by 8 bases and J by 3 bases, with 16 bases left in between. Germline V CDR1 and CDR2: PRHDT, FYEKMQ (reference sequence). CDR3 DNA sequence: TGTGCCAGCGCCAAGGAGACGGGGCACACCGGGGAGCTGTTTTTT. It codes for CASAKETGHTGELFF.

The chain uses TRBV5-4 and TRBJ2-2; D is unresolved. The CDR3 sequence is 16 residues long. The V and J ends lost 2 bases and 2 bases respectively, with 13 bases between them. Germline CDR1 SGHNT, CDR2 YYREEE (reference sequence). Written as DNA, the CDR3 is TGTGCCAGCAGCTTCTTCTCTAGAAGCAACACCGGGGAGCTGTTTTTT. This gives the protein CASSFFSRSNTGELFF.

J is TRBJ1-5 and V is TRBV6-1; TRBD1 matches 7 bases. Looked up from germline, CDR1 is MNHNS and CDR2 is SASEGT. The CDR3 totals 13 residues. J lost 1 base, V lost 9 bases, and 3 bases had no gene match. CDR3 in DNA: TGTGCCAGTACGGGACAGAGCAATCAGCCCCAGCATTTT. It codes for CASTGQSNQPQHF.

The V call is TRBV28, the J call TRBJ2-7; D unresolved. The CDR3 is made up of 15 amino acids. Trimming took off 6 bases at V and 2 bases at J, with 17 bases between the two ends. Germline assignment: CDR1 MDHEN and CDR2 SYDVKM. CDR3 DNA: TGTGCCAGCAGCACCATAGGATTGACAACCTACGAGCAGTACTTC. Protein sequence: CASSTIGLTTYEQYF.

The chain links TRBV28 to TRBJ1-5, with no clear D. CDR1 is MDHEN and CDR2 is SYDVKM in the germline V gene. Trimming pared 1 base from V and 6 bases from J, leaving 7 bases between. This CDR3 is built from 13 residues. The CDR3 region is CASSLLFGQPQHF. The CDR3 DNA is TGTGCCAGCAGTTTATTATTCGGTCAGCCCCAGCATTTT.

The V call is TRBV5-6, the J call TRBJ2-7; TRBD2 agrees at 9 bases. Germline loops: CDR1 SGHDT, CDR2 YYEEEE. CDR3 size: 14 residues. V lost 2 bases and J lost 3; bases outside the gene matches: 3. The CDR3 spells CASSFSGGDYEQYV. The DNA of the CDR3 is TGTGCCAGCAGCTTTAGCGGGGGTGACTACGAGCAGTACGTC.

The CDR3 sequence: CASSERTNTGELFF. The CDR3 DNA is TGTGCCAGCAGTGAACGGACGAACACCGGGGAGCTGTTTTTT. The chain employs TRBV2 and TRBJ2-2; D gene ambiguous. The V and J ends lost 2 bases and 0 bases respectively, with 4 bases between them. CDR3 length equals 14 residues. The germline V gene has CDR1 SNHLY and CDR2 FYNNEI. The full variable domain, with the rest looked up from reference TRBV2 and TRBJ2-2, is EPEVTQTPSHQVTQMGQEVILRCVPISNHLYFYWYRQILGQKVEFLVSFYNNEISEKSEIFDDQFSVERPDGSNFTLKIRSTKLEDSAMYFCASSERTNTGELFFGEGSRLTVL.

The rearrangement joins TRBV27 to TRBJ2-2; tentative D call: TRBD1 (6 bases). V was pared by 0 bases and J by 7 bases, with 21 bases between. Looked up from germline, CDR1 is MNHEY and CDR2 is SMNVEV (reference sequence). CDR3 length: 18 amino acids. The CDR3 reads CASSLSYDRRPPDGELFF. The CDR3 coding sequence is TGTGCCAGCAGTTTATCGTACGACAGGCGCCCGCCCGACGGGGAGCTGTTTTTT.

This clone appeared a few times. The gene calls are TRBV7-2 and TRBJ2-1, with 14 bases matching TRBD2. Germline loops: CDR1 SGHTA, CDR2 FQGNSA. The length of the CDR3 is 15 residues. V lost 6 bases to trimming and J lost 9 bases; unmatched junction nucleotides: 7. In DNA, the CDR3 is TGTGCCAGCAGATGGGGACTAGCGGGGGTCGGTGAGCAGTTCTTC. Protein sequence: CASRWGLAGVGEQFF.

V usage is TRBV13 and J usage is TRBJ1-2; D perhaps matches TRBD1 (5 bases). Looked up from germline, CDR1 is PRHDT and CDR2 is FYEKMQ (reference sequence). Trimming shortened V by 3 bases and J by 4 bases, and 12 bases separated the two germline ends. The CDR3 loop spans 14 amino acids. In DNA, the CDR3 is TGTGCCAGCAGCTTTGGGGCAGGGCCCTATGGCTACACCTTC. Its protein product is CASSFGAGPYGYTF.

DNA of the CDR3: TGTGCCAGCAGTGACGAAGTCGGTGGCTACACCTTC. This gives the protein CASSDEVGGYTF. The rearrangement joins TRBV25-1 to TRBJ1-2; D unresolved. The CDR3 is made up of 12 amino acids. Germline-derived CDR1 and CDR2 are MGHDK and SYGVNS. Trimming shortened V by 3 bases and J by 7 bases, and 9 bases separated the two germline ends.

The rearrangement uses TRBV10-3 and TRBJ1-5, with TRBD1 matching over 7 bases. This CDR3 is 14 amino acids long. V shed 4 bases, J shed 7 bases, and the junction held 7 bases outside the gene matches. Germline values: CDR1 ENHRY, CDR2 SYGVKD. CDR3 in amino acids: CAISATGEGQPQHF. The CDR3 DNA sequence: TGTGCCATCAGTGCAACAGGGGAAGGGCAGCCCCAGCATTTT.

The rearrangement uses TRBV7-9 and TRBJ2-3; D is unclear. The CDR3 totals 14 residues. The V and J ends lost 6 bases and 1 base respectively, with 11 bases between them. Looked up from germline, CDR1 is SEHNR and CDR2 is FQNEAQ (reference sequence). The CDR3 loop is CASSPVRGTDTQYF. In DNA, the CDR3 is TGTGCCAGCAGTCCCGTCCGAGGCACAGATACGCAGTATTTT.

The V and J genes are TRBV9 and TRBJ1-1; maybe TRBD1 (6 bases). Trimming left V 3 bases short and J 4 bases short, with 10 bases between. This CDR3 comprises 13 residues. Germline V CDR1 and CDR2: SGDLS, YYNGEE. CDR3 residues: CASSAGVGTEAFF. The CDR3, as DNA: TGTGCCAGCAGCGCAGGGGTCGGCACTGAAGCTTTCTTT.

This clone was detected only a few times. The chain recombines TRBV7-8 with TRBJ1-5; 8 positions agree with TRBD1. With 5 bases clipped from V and 0 bases from J, the junction kept 12 bases outside the gene matches. The CDR3 runs to 18 residues. The V gene's germline CDR1 is SGHVS and CDR2 FQNEAQ. The CDR3 here is CASSPPGTGPFSNQPQHF. The CDR3 DNA is TGTGCCAGCAGCCCCCCCGGGACAGGACCTTTTAGCAATCAGCCCCAGCATTTT.